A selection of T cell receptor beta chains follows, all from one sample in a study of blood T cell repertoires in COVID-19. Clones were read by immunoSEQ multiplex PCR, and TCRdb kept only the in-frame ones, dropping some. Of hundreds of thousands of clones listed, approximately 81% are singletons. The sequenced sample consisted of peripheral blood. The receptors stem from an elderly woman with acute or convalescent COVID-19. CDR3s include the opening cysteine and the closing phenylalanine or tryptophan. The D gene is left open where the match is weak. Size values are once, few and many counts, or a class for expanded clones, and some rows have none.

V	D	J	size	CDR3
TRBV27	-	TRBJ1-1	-	CASSFNGNTEAFF
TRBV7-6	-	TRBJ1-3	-	CASSPWGGLSGNTIYF
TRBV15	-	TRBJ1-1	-	CATSQFGGTEAFF
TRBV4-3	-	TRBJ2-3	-	CASSDRGLYTDTQYF
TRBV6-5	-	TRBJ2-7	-	CASSAGLDPYEQYF
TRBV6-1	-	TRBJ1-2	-	CASSEGLNYGYTF
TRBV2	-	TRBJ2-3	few	CASSPGVTDTQYF
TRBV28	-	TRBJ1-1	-	CASKGGTQNTEAFF
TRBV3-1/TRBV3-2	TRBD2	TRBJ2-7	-	CASSQQGLAGVPQQYF
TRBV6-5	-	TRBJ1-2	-	CASTIAGQTFYGYTF
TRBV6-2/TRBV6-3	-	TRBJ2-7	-	CASSYFQSYEQYF
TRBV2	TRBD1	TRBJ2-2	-	CASRLDRVSSGELFF
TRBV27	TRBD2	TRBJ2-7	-	CASSSLSTSGSSYEQYF
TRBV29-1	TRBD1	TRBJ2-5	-	CSVTGGEETQYF
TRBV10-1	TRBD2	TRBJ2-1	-	CASSSSGSGDYNEQFF
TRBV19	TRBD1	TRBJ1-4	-	CASRRGQGNEKLFF